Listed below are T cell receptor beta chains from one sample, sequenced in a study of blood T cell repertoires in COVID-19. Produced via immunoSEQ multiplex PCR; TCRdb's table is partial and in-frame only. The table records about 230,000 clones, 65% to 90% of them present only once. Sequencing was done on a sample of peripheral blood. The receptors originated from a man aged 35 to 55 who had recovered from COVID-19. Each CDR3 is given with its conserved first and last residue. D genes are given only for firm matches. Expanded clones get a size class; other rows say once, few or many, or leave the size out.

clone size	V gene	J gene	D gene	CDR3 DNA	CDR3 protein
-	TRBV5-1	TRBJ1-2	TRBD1	TGCGCCAGCAGCCCCGCACAGACAGGGGGGGTTAGCTACACCTTC	CASSPAQTGGVSYTF
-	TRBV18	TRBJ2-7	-	TGTGCCAGCTCACCAAATAGAAGGGGATCTCAGGACGAGCAGTACTTC	CASSPNRRGSQDEQYF
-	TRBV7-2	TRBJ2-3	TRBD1	TGTGCCAGCAGCCCCAGTAGGGGGCGAGATACGCAGTATTTT	CASSPSRGRDTQYF
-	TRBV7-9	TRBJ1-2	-	TGTGCCAGCAGTCGGGAAACAGGGAAATGGTATGGCTACACCTTC	CASSRETGKWYGYTF
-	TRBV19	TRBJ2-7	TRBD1	TGTGCCAGTAGTCCAGGACGGACAGGGGTTCAGTACGAGCAGTACTTC	CASSPGRTGVQYEQYF
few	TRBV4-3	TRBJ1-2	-	TGCGCCAGCAGCCAAGGAGGGGGCTATGGCTACACCTTC	CASSQGGGYGYTF
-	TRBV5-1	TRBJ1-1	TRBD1	TGCGCCAGCGCAAATCAGGGGGCCACTGAAGCTTTCTTT	CASANQGATEAFF
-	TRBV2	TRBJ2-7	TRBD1	TGTGCCAGCAGTTTCGGACAGGGGGGAATATACGAGCAGTACTTC	CASSFGQGGIYEQYF
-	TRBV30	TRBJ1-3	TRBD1	TGTGCCTGGATGGCAGGGGGCTCTGGAAACACCATATATTTT	CAWMAGGSGNTIYF
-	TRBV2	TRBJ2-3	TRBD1	TGTGCCAGCAGTGAGGACAGGGTGTTAGATACGCAGTATTTT	CASSEDRVLDTQYF
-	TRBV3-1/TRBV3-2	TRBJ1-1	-	TGTGCCAGCAGCCAAGTGCCGGGGTACACTGAAGCTTTCTTT	CASSQVPGYTEAFF
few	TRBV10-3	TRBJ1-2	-	TGTGCCATCAGTGAGTCGGGGGGGCCGGACTATGGCTACACCTTC	CAISESGGPDYGYTF
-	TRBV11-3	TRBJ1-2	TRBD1	TGTGCCAGCAGCCCCGGGACAGACATCACCTTTGGCTACACCTTC	CASSPGTDITFGYTF
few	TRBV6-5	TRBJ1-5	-	TGTGCCAGCAGTTACTCGTACAGAATCAATCAGCCCCAGCATTTT	CASSYSYRINQPQHF
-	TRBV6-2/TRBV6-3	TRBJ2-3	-	TGTGCCAGCAGTAAACAAGTCGTGACTAGCACAGATACGCAGTATTTT	CASSKQVVTSTDTQYF
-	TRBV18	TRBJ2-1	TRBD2	TGTGCCAGCTCACCGCGGACTAGCGGGGGGGCCGGGGAGCAGTTCTTC	CASSPRTSGGAGEQFF
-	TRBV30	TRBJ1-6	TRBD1	TGTGCCTGGAGTGCAGTACTACCGGGACAGGGAAATTCACCCCTCCACTTT	CAWSAVLPGQGNSPLHF
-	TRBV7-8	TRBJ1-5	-	TGTGCCAGCGGAGGGCGAGGACGGCAGGCGACTGGCAATCAGCCCCAGCATTTT	CASGGRGRQATGNQPQHF
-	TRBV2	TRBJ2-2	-	TGTGCCAGCAGTGGCGACACCGGGGAGCTGTTTTTT	CASSGDTGELFF
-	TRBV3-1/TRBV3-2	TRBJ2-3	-	TGTGCCAGCAGCCAAGATCCTAGCACAGATACGCAGTATTTT	CASSQDPSTDTQYF
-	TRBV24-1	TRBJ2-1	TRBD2	TGTGCCACCAGTGACTATAATCAACTAGCGGACCAGGATAAGCAGTTCTTC	CATSDYNQLADQDKQFF
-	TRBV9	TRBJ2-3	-	TGTGCCAGCAGCGTAGATCCTAGCACAGATACGCAGTATTTT	CASSVDPSTDTQYF
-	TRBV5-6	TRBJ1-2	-	TGTGCCAGCAGCTTTATTCCGGTGAACTATGGCTACACCTTC	CASSFIPVNYGYTF
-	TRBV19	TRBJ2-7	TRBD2	TGTGCCAGTCGGCGGGAGGGCCTCGCCGAGCAGTACTTC	CASRREGLAEQYF
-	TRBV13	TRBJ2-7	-	TGTGCCAGCAGCTGGAACAGGGTATACTCCTACGAGCAGTACTTC	CASSWNRVYSYEQYF
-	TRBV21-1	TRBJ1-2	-	TGTGCCAGCAGCAATCCGGGGGACAGGGTCCATGGCTACACCTTC	CASSNPGDRVHGYTF
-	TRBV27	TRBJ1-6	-	TGTGCCAGCAGTTTTCGGTCAGGGGATTCACCCCTCCACTTT	CASSFRSGDSPLHF
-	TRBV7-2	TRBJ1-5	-	TGTGCCAGCAGCTCGGGAGCGGGATATAGCAATCAGCCCCAGCATTTT	CASSSGAGYSNQPQHF
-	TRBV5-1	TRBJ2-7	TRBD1	TGCGCCAGCAGCCCAGGGACAGGGGGCGAGTCCTACGAGCAGTACTTC	CASSPGTGGESYEQYF
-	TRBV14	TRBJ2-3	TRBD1	TGTGCCAGCAGGCTATCCGGGACAGGGACAGATACGCAGTATTTT	CASRLSGTGTDTQYF
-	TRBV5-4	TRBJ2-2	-	TGTGCCAGCAGCAAGAGAGACAGAAAGGAGCTGTTTTTT	CASSKRDRKELFF
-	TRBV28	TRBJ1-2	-	TGTGCCAGCACCTTAGGGCCAGGGCTTGGCTACACCTTC	CASTLGPGLGYTF
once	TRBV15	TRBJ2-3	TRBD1	TGTGCCACCAGCAGAAACCCACAGGGGGCAACAGATACGCAGTATTTT	CATSRNPQGATDTQYF
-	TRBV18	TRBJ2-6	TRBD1	TGTGCCAGCTCGTCGGAGAGGACAGGCCTATCTGGGGCCAACGTCCTGACTTTC	CASSSERTGLSGANVLTF
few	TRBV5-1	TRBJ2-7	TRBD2	TGCGCCAGCAGCTTGAGCGGGAGCTTGTACGAGCAGTACTTC	CASSLSGSLYEQYF
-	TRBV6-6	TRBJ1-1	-	TGTGCCAGCAGTTACTCCCAGAACACTGAAGCTTTCTTT	CASSYSQNTEAFF
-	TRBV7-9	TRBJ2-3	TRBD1	TGTGCCAGCAGCTCCATTCAAGGGGGACAGGATACGCAGTATTTT	CASSSIQGGQDTQYF
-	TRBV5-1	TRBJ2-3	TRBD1	TGCGCCAGCTCCCCGGGACAGGGGTCCACAGATACGCAGTATTTT	CASSPGQGSTDTQYF
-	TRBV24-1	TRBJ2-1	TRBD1	TGTGCCACCAGTGATTTGGACAGGGGAGGACACAATGAGCAGTTCTTC	CATSDLDRGGHNEQFF
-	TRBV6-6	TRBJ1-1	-	TGTGCCAGCAGCCGGGGGTTCGGGGGTAAGAACACTGAAGCTTTCTTT	CASSRGFGGKNTEAFF
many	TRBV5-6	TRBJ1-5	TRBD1	TGTGCCAGCAGCTTAGCCGGACAGGGACATCAGCCCCAGCATTTT	CASSLAGQGHQPQHF
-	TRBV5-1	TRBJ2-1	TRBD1	TGCGCCAGCAGCTCCTGGACAGGGGTAGGCAATGAGCAGTTCTTC	CASSSWTGVGNEQFF
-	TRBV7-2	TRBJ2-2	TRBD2	TGTGCCAGCAGCCCGGGACTAGCGGGGACCGGGGAGCTGTTTTTT	CASSPGLAGTGELFF
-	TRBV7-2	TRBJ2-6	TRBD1	TGTGCCAGCAGCTTAGCGGTTGGGACAGGGGTCATGGGGGCCAACGTCCTGACTTTC	CASSLAVGTGVMGANVLTF
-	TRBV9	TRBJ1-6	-	TGTGCCAGCAGCCCCCGGACAGCTAATTCACCCCTCCACTTT	CASSPRTANSPLHF